This record concerns one T cell receptor (beta chain) sequence. The antigen is not known. Trimming cost V 1 base and J 2 bases, with 8 bases left between them. The germline V gene has CDR1 KGHSH and CDR2 LQKENI. The CDR3 totals 14 residues. This sample stems from a study of cytomegalovirus exposure and HLA in healthy donors. The study, taken as a whole, reports: Presence/absence analyses assumed roughly uniform sequencing depth across donors. Rare TCR sequences predominated, though certain public TCRs were found in many donors. It was only CMV serostatus that was available as immune exposure information.

PCR amplification relied on 60 Vbeta primers (plus 13 Jbeta primers). TCRdb's copy holds only in-frame clones and misses some; the assay was immunoSEQ multiplex PCR. The repertoire holds some 110,000 clones, with 65% to 85% as singletons. Sequencing was done on a sample of PBMCs. This TCR was recovered from a man in his fifties or sixties in good health and CMV-seropositive. V usage is TRBV18 and J usage is TRBJ1-2, with D maybe TRBD1 (6 bases). The CDR3 region is CASSPLDRNYGYTF. DNA for the CDR3: TGTGCCAGCTCACCACTCGACAGGAACTATGGCTACACCTTC. Full variable domain (remainder filled in from reference TRBV18 and TRBJ1-2): NAGVMQNPRHLVRRRGQEARLRCSPMKGHSHVYWYRQLPEEGLKFMVYLQKENIIDESGMPKERFSAEFPKEGPSILRIQQVVRGDSAAYFCASSPLDRNYGYTFGSGTRLTVV.